These 15 T cell receptor beta chains originate from one sample sequenced in a study of blood T cell repertoires in COVID-19. Sequencing used immunoSEQ multiplex PCR; TCRdb keeps in-frame clones, though not all of them. Of approximately 91,000 clones detected, about 90% appear once; the ten largest clones hold around 4.5%. Sequenced material: peripheral blood. These receptors were collected from a man in his sixties or seventies with acute or convalescent COVID-19.

V usage is TRBV20-1 and J usage is TRBJ2-7; tentative D call: TRBD1 (6 bases). CDR1 and CDR2 (germline): DFQATT, SNEGSKA (reference sequence). Trimming shortened V by 6 bases and J by 0 bases, and 12 bases separated the two germline ends. The CDR3 runs to 13 residues. CDR3 DNA: TGCAGTGCCAGTACAGGGAGCTCCTACGAGCAGTACTTC. It yields the protein CSASTGSSYEQYF.

The CDR3 protein is CAGRGQADEKLFF. The DNA of the CDR3 is TGTGCCGGACGGGGACAGGCAGATGAAAAACTGTTTTTT. This chain links TRBV19 with TRBJ1-4, with 8 positions matching TRBD1. Per the germline V gene, CDR1 is LNHDA and CDR2 is SQIVND (reference sequence). J gave up 6 bases and V 11 bases, and 8 bases lay outside the gene matches. The length of the CDR3 is 13 residues.

V and J are TRBV7-2 and TRBJ1-3; D is ambiguous. The V gene's germline CDR1 is SGHTA and CDR2 FQGNSA. Trimming took 5 bases from V and 4 from J, leaving 12 bases between them. The CDR3 runs 14 residues. CDR3 in amino acids: CASSPERLGNTIYF. The CDR3 nucleotides are TGTGCCAGCAGCCCAGAACGCCTGGGAAACACCATATATTTT.

This clone was detected only once. This chain uses TRBV5-1 with TRBJ1-3; D is perhaps TRBD1 (6 bases). This CDR3 has 17 residues. Germline V lookup: CDR1 SGHRS, CDR2 YFSETQ. Trimming removed 0 bases from V and 1 base from J, with 14 bases in between. The DNA of the CDR3 is TGCGCCAGCAGCTTGGACGGCGGGGGCTGGTCTGGAAACACCATATATTTT. Its protein product is CASSLDGGGWSGNTIYF.

The chain is built from TRBV11-2 and TRBJ2-3; TRBD1 matches at 7 bases. The ends lost 10 bases at V and 2 bases at J; junction bases unmatched: 6. The CDR3 extends over 13 amino acids. Germline V gene lookup returns CDR1 SGHAT and CDR2 FQNNGV. CDR3 in amino acids: CATGQELTDTQYF. CDR3 sequence (DNA): TGTGCCACAGGACAGGAACTCACAGATACGCAGTATTTT.

V is TRBV6-4 and J is TRBJ1-3, with TRBD1 as a possible D gene (6 bases). Trimming left V 0 bases short and J 0 bases short, with 6 bases between. CDR1 and CDR2 from the germline V gene are MRHNA and SNTAGT. The CDR3 has 15 residues. The CDR3 is CASSDSRGSGNTIYF. For the CDR3, the DNA is TGTGCCAGCAGTGACTCCAGGGGCTCTGGAAACACCATATATTTT.

This chain uses TRBV29-1 with TRBJ2-3; 10 nucleotides line up with TRBD2. This CDR3 comprises 17 residues. CDR1 and CDR2 from the germline V gene are SQVTM and ANQGSEA. The V and J ends lost 7 bases and 3 bases, in that order; junction bases with no gene match: 16. Here the CDR3 reads CSGAGTSVSGGTDTQYF. CDR3 nucleotides: TGCAGCGGGGCCGGGACTAGCGTTTCCGGCGGGACAGATACGCAGTATTTT.

The gene calls are TRBV3-1 (or the pseudogene TRBV3-2) and TRBJ2-7; maybe TRBD1 (8 bases). V was shortened by 0 bases and J by 4 bases, with 16 bases between the two germline ends. CDR1 is LGHDT and CDR2 is YNNKEL in the germline V gene (reference sequence). This CDR3 spans 16 amino acids. The DNA of the CDR3 is TGTGCCAGCAGCCAAGACGGGAGGACAGGGAAGTACGAGCAGTACTTC. Protein product: CASSQDGRTGKYEQYF.

V usage is TRBV2 and J usage is TRBJ2-5; 11 bases match TRBD1. Unmatched junction bases numbered 7, after V lost 6 bases and J lost 4 bases. The germline V gene encodes CDR1 SNHLY and CDR2 FYNNEI. CDR3 length: 15 amino acids. CDR3 sequence reads: CASRGGGTGGETQYF. In DNA form, the CDR3 reads TGTGCCAGCAGAGGAGGTGGGACAGGGGGAGAGACCCAGTACTTC.

The V call is TRBV14, the J call TRBJ1-2, with TRBD1 identical over 8 bases. The trim removed 4 bases at V and 7 bases at J, leaving 5 bases unmatched. The CDR3 totals 13 residues. The V gene's germline CDR1 is SGHDN and CDR2 FVKESK. CDR3 in amino acids: CASSPGGLGGYTF. CDR3 sequence (DNA): TGTGCCAGCAGCCCAGGGGGCCTAGGTGGCTACACCTTC.

The CDR3 nucleotides are TGTGCCAGCAGCCAAGGACTAGCGGGGGCCACCGAAGAGACCCAGTACTTC. Amino acid sequence: CASSQGLAGATEETQYF. The chain links TRBV7-9 to TRBJ2-5, with 13 nucleotides matching TRBD2. Germline assignment: CDR1 SEHNR and CDR2 FQNEAQ (reference sequence). The CDR3 sequence is 17 residues long. Losses at the gene ends were 5 bases for V and 3 bases for J; bases not matched to a gene: 9.

V is TRBV5-4 and J is TRBJ1-6; 8 positions agree with TRBD1. V trimming: 1 base; J trimming: 8 bases; junction bases outside the gene matches: 8. CDR3 length: 16 residues. Germline assignment: CDR1 SGHNT and CDR2 YYREEE (reference sequence). CDR3 residues: CASSLSAGGTYSPLHF. DNA of the CDR3: TGTGCCAGCAGCTTGAGTGCAGGGGGCACTTATTCACCCCTCCACTTT.

The chain has TRBV6-1 and TRBJ2-7; no clear D. Germline assignment: CDR1 MNHNS and CDR2 SASEGT. V was clipped by 3 bases and J by 3 bases, with 6 bases between them. This CDR3 spans 12 amino acids. CDR3: CASSDPIYEQYF. CDR3 nucleotide sequence: TGTGCCAGCAGTGACCCAATCTACGAGCAGTACTTC.

This chain uses TRBV27 with TRBJ1-6, with D possibly TRBD1 on 6 matching bases. CDR3 length: 15 amino acids. Trimming stripped 5 bases from V and 6 bases from J, with 14 bases between. Germline CDR1 MNHEY, CDR2 SMNVEV (reference sequence). CDR3 in DNA: TGTGCCAGCAGTCTCGGGGACACGATTAATTCACCCCTCCACTTT. It specifies CASSLGDTINSPLHF.

The chain carries TRBV6-5 and TRBJ1-1, with TRBD1 identical over 8 bases. This CDR3 region has 15 residues. V shed 0 bases, J shed 11 bases, and the junction held 11 bases outside the gene matches. CDR1 is MNHEY and CDR2 is SVGAGI in the germline V gene. CDR3: CASSYSQGAYASAFF. The CDR3 DNA reads TGTGCCAGCAGTTACTCGCAGGGGGCTTATGCATCGGCTTTCTTT.